This TCR beta chain came from a study of T cells after yellow fever vaccination. V lost 0 bases to trimming and J lost 1 base, with 16 bases between them. Germline CDR1 reads SGHRS; CDR2 reads YFSETQ. The CDR3 loop spans 17 amino acids. Each CDR3 protein gets one entry after TCRdb re-called the 5' RACE reads with MiXCR. The profile shows 500,000 to 650,000 distinct CDR3 sequences, 9% to 15% of them singletons. This TCR derives from a man between 25 and 39 years old who received the YFV17D yellow fever vaccine. The sample was PBMCs, taken on the day of the yellow fever booster vaccination. The rearrangement joins TRBV5-1 to TRBJ2-5; D remains unclear. This chain's CDR3 is CASSLADWMRSQETQYF. The CDR3 DNA is TGCGCCAGCAGCTTGGCCGATTGGATGCGGAGCCAAGAGACCCAGTACTTC.